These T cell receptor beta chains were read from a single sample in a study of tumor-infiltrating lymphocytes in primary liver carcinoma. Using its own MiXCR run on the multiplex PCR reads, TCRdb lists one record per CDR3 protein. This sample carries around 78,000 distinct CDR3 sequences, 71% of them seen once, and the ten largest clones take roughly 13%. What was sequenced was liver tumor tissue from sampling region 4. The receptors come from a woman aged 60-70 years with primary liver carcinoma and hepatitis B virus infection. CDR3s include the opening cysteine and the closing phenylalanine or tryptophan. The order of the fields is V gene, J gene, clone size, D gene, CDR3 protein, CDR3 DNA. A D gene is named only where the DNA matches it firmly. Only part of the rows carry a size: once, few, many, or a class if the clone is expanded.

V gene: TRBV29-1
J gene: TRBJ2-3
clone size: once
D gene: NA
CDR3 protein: CSVEAAECIDTQYF
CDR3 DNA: TGCAGCGTTGAAGCGGCAGAGTGTATAGATACGCAGTATTTT

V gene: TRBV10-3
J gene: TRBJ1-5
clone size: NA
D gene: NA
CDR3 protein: CDISTTNQPLHF
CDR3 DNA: TGTGACATCTCGACGACAAATCAGCCCCTGCATTTT

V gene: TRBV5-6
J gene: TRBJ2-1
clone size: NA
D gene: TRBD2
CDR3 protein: CTSRRDYPYNEQFF
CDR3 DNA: TGTACCAGCCGCCGGGACTACCCCTACAATGAGCAGTTCTTC

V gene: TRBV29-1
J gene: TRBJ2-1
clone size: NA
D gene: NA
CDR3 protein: CSVEGTLAPEWNDLFF
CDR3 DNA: TGCAGCGTCGAGGGAACACTAGCTCCCGAGTGGAATGATCTGTTCTTC

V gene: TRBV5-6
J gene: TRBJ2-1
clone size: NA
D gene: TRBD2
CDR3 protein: CASRRRHPLAGTNNEQFF
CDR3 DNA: TGTGCTAGCAGACGCCGGCACCCATTAGCGGGGACTAACAATGAGCAGTTCTTC

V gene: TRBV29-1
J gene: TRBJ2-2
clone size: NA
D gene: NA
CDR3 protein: CSAAEWANTGELFF
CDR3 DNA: TGCAGTGCGGCGGAGTGGGCGAACACCGGGGAGCTGTTTTTT

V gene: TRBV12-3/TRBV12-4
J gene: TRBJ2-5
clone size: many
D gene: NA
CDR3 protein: CASSLGLTGPETQYF
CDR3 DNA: TGTGCCAGCAGTTTGGGCCTAACGGGACCAGAGACCCAGTACTTC

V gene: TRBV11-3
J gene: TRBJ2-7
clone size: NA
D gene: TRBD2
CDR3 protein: CASSLSGREHGQYF
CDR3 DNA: TGTGCCAGTAGCTTAAGTGGGCGGGAGCACGGGCAGTACTTC

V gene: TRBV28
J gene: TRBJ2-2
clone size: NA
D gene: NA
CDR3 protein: CASSLGGEDIGELFF
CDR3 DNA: TGTGCTAGCAGTTTAGGAGGGGAGGACATCGGGGAGCTGTTTTTT

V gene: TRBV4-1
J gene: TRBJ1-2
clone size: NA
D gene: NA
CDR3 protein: CTSSQDVRSPGGGYTF
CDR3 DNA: TGCACCAGCAGCCAAGATGTCAGGAGCCCAGGTGGTGGCTACACCTTC

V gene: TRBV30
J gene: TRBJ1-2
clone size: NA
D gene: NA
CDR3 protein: CAWIAGTVGYTF
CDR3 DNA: TGTGCCTGGATAGCAGGGACGGTTGGCTACACTTTC

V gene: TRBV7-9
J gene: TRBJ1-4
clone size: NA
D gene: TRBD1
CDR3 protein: CTSCGQGAQYEKLFF
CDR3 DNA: TGTACCAGCTGCGGGCAGGGGGCGCAGTATGAAAAACTGTTTTTT

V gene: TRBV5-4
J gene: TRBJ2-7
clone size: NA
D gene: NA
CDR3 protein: CASSLGLTDYEQYF
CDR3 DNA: TGTGCCAGCAGCTTGGGTCTAACGGACTACGAGCAGTACTTC

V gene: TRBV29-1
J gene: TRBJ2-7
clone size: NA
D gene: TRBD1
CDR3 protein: CSVAWTGHKYF
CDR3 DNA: TGCAGCGTAGCCTGGACAGGGCACAAGTACTTC

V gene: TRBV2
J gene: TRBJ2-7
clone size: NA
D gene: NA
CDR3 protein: CASSEDLRRGYEQYF
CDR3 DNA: TGTGCCAGCAGTGAAGACTTAAGGCGGGGATACGAGCAGTACTTC

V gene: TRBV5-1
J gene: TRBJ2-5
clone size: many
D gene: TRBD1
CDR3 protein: CASSPRGHQETQYF
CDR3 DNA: TGCGCCAGCAGCCCGAGGGGGCACCAAGAGACCCAGTACTTC

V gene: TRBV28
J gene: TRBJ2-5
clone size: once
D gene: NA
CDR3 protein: CASSPQGGALQETQNF
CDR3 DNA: TGTGCCAGCAGTCCCCAGGGGGGGGCGCTCCAAGAGACCCAGAACTTC

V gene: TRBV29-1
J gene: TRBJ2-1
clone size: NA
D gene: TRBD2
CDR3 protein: CTIEEGSGRAYNEQFF
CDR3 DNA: TGCACCATTGAAGAAGGGAGCGGGAGGGCCTACAATGAGCAGTTCTTC

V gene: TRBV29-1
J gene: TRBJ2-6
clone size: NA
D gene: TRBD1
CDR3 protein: CSVKGQGSSGANVLRF
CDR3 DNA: TGCAGCGTTAAGGGACAGGGTTCTTCTGGGGCCAACGTCCTGAGGTTC

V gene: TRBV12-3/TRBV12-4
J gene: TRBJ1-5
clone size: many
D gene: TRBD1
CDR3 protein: CASSSTGGRGQPQHF
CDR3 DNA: TGTGCCAGCAGTTCAACAGGGGGCAGGGGTCAGCCCCAGCATTTT

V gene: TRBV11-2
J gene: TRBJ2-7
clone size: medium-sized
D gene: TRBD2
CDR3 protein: CASSPGRLGEQYF
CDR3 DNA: TGTGCCAGCAGCCCCGGGAGGCTGGGAGAGCAGTACTTC

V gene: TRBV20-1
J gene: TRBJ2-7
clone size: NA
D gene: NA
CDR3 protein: CGARGTILTYEQYF
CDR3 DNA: TGCGGTGCTAGAGGGACGATACTTACCTACGAGCAGTACTTC

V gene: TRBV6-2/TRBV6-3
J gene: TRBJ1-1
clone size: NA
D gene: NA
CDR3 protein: CASSCRVFEACWALF
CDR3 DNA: TGTGCCAGCAGTTGTCGAGTATTCGAGGCATGCTGGGCTCTCTTT

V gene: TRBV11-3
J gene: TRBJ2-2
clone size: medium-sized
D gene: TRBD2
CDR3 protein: CASSRSGTNVIGELFF
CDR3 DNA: TGTGCCAGCAGCCGGAGCGGGACCAACGTAATCGGGGAGCTGTTTTTT

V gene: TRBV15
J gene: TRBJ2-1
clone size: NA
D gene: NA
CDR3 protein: CATSRTLTGPGDQFF
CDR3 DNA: TGTGCCACCAGCCGAACACTAACAGGGCCGGGTGACCAGTTCTTC